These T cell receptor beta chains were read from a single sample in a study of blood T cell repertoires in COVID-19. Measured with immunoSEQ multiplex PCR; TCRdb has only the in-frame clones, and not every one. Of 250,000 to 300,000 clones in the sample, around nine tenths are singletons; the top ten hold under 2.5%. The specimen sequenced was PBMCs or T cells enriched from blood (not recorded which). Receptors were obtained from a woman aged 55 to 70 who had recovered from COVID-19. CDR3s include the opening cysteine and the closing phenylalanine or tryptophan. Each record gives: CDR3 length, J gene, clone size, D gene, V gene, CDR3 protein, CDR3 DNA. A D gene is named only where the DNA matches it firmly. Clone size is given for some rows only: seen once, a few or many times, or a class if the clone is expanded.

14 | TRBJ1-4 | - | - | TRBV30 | CAWSFRGGSGKLFF | TGTGCCTGGAGTTTTAGGGGGGGTTCTGGAAAACTGTTTTTT
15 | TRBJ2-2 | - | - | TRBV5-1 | CASSLQGTYAGELFF | TGCGCCAGCAGCTTGCAGGGAACCTACGCCGGGGAGCTGTTTTTT
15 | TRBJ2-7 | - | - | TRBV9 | CASSVGGELPDEQYF | TGTGCCAGCAGCGTTGGCGGGGAACTACCTGACGAGCAGTACTTC
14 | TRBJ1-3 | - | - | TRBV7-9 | CASSLTPSGNTIYF | TGTGCCAGCAGCTTAACACCCTCTGGAAACACCATATATTTT
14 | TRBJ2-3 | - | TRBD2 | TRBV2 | CASNLAGVTDTQYF | TGTGCCAGCAACCTAGCGGGGGTCACAGATACGCAGTATTTT
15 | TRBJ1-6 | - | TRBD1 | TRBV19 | CASTQGALGNSPLHF | TGTGCCAGTACCCAGGGGGCCCTTGGGAATTCACCCCTCCACTTT
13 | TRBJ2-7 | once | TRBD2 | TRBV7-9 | CASSLAGLYEQYF | TGTGCCAGCAGCCTAGCGGGGCTCTACGAGCAGTACTTC
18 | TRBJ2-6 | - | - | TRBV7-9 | CASSTIKGLFSGANVLTF | TGTGCCAGCAGCACTATTAAAGGACTGTTCTCTGGGGCCAACGTCCTGACTTTC
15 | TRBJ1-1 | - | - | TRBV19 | CASSIVSGLNTEAFF | TGTGCCAGTAGTATAGTTTCAGGTCTGAACACTGAAGCTTTCTTT
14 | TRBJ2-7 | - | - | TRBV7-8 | CASSLGTATYEQYF | TGTGCCAGCAGCTTAGGGACAGCAACCTACGAGCAGTACTTC
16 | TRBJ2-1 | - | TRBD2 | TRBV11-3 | CASSPMGAGGGNEQFF | TGTGCCAGCAGCCCAATGGGAGCGGGAGGGGGCAATGAGCAGTTCTTC
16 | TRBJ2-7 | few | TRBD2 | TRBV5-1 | CASSPIGGDMDYEQYF | TGCGCCAGCAGCCCCATCGGGGGGGACATGGACTACGAGCAGTACTTC
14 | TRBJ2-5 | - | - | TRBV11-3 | CASSSNQGWETQYF | TGTGCCAGCAGCTCAAACCAGGGTTGGGAGACCCAGTACTTC
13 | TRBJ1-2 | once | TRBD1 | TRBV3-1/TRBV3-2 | CASNQDRDGGYTF | TGTGCCAGCAACCAGGACAGGGACGGTGGCTACACCTTC
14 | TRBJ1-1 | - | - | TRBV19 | CASSGQTINTEAFF | TGTGCCAGTAGCGGACAGACTATCAACACTGAAGCTTTCTTT
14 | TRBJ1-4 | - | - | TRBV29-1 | CSVEVGGRYEKLFF | TGCAGCGTTGAAGTTGGCGGGCGGTATGAAAAACTGTTTTTT
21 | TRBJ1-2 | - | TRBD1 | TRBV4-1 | CASSQVVYRGIQGSRNYGYTF | TGCGCCAGCAGCCAAGTGGTTTACAGGGGAATCCAAGGGTCGCGTAACTATGGCTACACCTTC
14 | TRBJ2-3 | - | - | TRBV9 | CASSVGLGTDTQYF | TGTGCCAGCAGCGTAGGGCTGGGCACAGATACGCAGTATTTT
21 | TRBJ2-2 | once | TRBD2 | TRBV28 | CASSSAWGTSGRKSNTGELFF | TGTGCCAGCAGTTCTGCTTGGGGGACTAGCGGGAGGAAATCTAACACCGGGGAGCTGTTTTTT
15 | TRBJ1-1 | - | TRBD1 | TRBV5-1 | CASSILGTGNTEAFF | TGCGCCAGCAGCATATTAGGGACAGGGAACACTGAAGCTTTCTTT
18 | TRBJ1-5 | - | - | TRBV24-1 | CATSDLPGENYSNQPQHF | TGTGCCACCAGTGATTTGCCCGGAGAAAATTATAGCAATCAGCCCCAGCATTTT
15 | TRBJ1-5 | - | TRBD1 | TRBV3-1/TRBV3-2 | CASSPGTGLHQPQHF | TGTGCCAGCAGTCCCGGGACAGGCCTCCATCAGCCCCAGCATTTT
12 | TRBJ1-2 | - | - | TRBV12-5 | CASGNGQYGYTF | TGTGCTAGTGGTAACGGACAGTATGGCTACACCTTC
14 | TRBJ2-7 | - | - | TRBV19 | CASSKQGLVYEQYF | TGTGCCAGTAGTAAGCAGGGATTGGTGTACGAGCAGTACTTC
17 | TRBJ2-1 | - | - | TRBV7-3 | CASSLNFRGSSYNEQFF | TGTGCCAGCAGCTTAAATTTCCGGGGGAGCTCCTACAATGAGCAGTTCTTC
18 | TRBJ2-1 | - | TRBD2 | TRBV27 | CASSFAISGIGSYNEQFF | TGTGCCAGCAGTTTTGCCATTAGCGGGATTGGTTCCTACAATGAGCAGTTCTTC
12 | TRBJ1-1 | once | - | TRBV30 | CAWSGGLTEAFF | TGTGCCTGGAGTGGGGGGCTCACTGAAGCTTTCTTT
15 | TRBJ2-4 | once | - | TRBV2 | CAIRLVEDVVDIQYF | TGTGCCATACGACTAGTAGAAGATGTAGTGGACATTCAGTACTTC
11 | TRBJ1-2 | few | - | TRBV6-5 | CASGGVSGYTF | TGTGCCAGCGGCGGGGTGAGTGGCTACACCTTC
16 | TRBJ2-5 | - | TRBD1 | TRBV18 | CASSIWTGGGEETQYF | TGTGCCAGCTCAATCTGGACAGGGGGCGGTGAAGAGACCCAGTACTTC
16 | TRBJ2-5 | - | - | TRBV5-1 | CASSLWAGGFQETQYF | TGCGCCAGCAGCTTGTGGGCCGGGGGATTCCAAGAGACCCAGTACTTC
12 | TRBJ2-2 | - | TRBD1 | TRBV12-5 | CASGLDRGQLFF | TGTGCTAGTGGTTTGGACAGGGGGCAGCTGTTTTTT
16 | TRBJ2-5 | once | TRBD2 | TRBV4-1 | CASSQDGRGKVETQYF | TGCGCCAGCAGCCAAGACGGGCGGGGGAAGGTTGAGACCCAGTACTTC
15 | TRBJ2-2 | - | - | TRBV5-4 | CASSALGLVSGELFF | TGTGCCAGCAGCGCACTTGGGCTCGTCAGCGGGGAGCTGTTTTTT
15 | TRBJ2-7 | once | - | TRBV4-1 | CASSQEAGRNYEQYF | TGCGCCAGCAGCCAAGAGGCAGGGAGGAACTACGAGCAGTACTTC
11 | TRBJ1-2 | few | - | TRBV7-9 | CASGGALGYTF | TGTGCCAGCGGGGGGGCGCTTGGCTACACCTTC
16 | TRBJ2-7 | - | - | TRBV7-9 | CASSRLGGGVSYEQYF | TGTGCCAGCAGCCGCCTAGGGGGAGGGGTCTCCTACGAGCAGTACTTC
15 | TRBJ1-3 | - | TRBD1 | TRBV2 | CASRSTGGPGNTIYF | TGTGCCAGCAGGTCGACAGGGGGCCCTGGAAACACCATATATTTT
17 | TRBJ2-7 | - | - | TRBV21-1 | CASSKHRGRGRYVEQYF | TGTGCCAGCAGCAAACACAGGGGGCGCGGTCGATATGTCGAGCAGTACTTC
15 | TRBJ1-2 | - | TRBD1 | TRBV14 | CASSPSGNRGYGYTF | TGTGCCAGCAGTCCAAGTGGAAACAGGGGGTATGGCTACACCTTC
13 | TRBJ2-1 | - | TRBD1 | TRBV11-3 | CASSWGQYNEQFF | TGTGCCAGCAGCTGGGGACAGTACAATGAGCAGTTCTTC
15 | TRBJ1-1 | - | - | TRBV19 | CASSATAITNTEAFF | TGTGCCAGTAGCGCGACAGCCATTACAAACACTGAAGCTTTCTTT
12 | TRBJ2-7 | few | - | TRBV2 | CASSGGVGEQYF | TGTGCCAGCAGTGGGGGGGTAGGCGAGCAGTACTTC
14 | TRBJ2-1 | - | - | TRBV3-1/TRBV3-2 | CASSGGTVYNEQFF | TGTGCCAGCAGCGGCGGGACTGTCTACAATGAGCAGTTCTTC
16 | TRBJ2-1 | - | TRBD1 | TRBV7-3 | CASSRGQGMNPNEQFF | TGTGCCAGCAGCCGGGGACAGGGTATGAATCCCAATGAGCAGTTCTTC
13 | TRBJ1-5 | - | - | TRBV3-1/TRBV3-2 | CASSQTVSGPQHF | TGTGCCAGCAGCCAAACGGTCTCTGGGCCCCAGCATTTT
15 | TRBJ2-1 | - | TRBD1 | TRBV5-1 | CASSLEQGAYNEQFF | TGCGCCAGCAGCTTGGAACAGGGGGCCTACAATGAGCAGTTCTTC
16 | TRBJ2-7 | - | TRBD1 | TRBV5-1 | CASSLLTGTRNYEQYF | TGCGCCAGCAGCTTGTTGACAGGGACCCGTAACTACGAGCAGTACTTC
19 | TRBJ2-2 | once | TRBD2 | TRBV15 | CATSSRTTSGRANTGELFF | TGTGCCACCAGCAGTCGGACTACTAGCGGGAGGGCCAATACCGGGGAGCTGTTTTTT
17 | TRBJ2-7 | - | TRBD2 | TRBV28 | CASSSGTSTGLPYEQYF | TGTGCCAGCAGTTCTGGGACTAGCACAGGGTTGCCCTACGAGCAGTACTTC
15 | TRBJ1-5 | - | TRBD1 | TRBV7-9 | CASSLGTGQHQPQHF | TGTGCCAGCAGCTTAGGGACAGGACAGCATCAGCCCCAGCATTTT
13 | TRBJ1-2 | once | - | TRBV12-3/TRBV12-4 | CASNAGGNYGYTF | TGTGCCAGCAATGCGGGAGGGAACTATGGCTACACCTTC
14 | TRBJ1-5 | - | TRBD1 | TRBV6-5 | CASRSGGGHQPQHF | TGTGCCAGCAGGTCAGGGGGCGGGCATCAGCCCCAGCATTTT
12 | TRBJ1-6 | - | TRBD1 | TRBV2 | CASRRQGPPLHF | TGTGCCAGCAGGAGACAGGGACCACCCCTCCACTTT
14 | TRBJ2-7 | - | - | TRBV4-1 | CASSLPRDCYEQYF | TGCGCCAGCAGCCTTCCCCGGGACTGCTACGAGCAGTACTTC